A single sample gave rise to the 29 T cell receptor beta chains below, sequenced in a study of brain metastases from non-small cell lung cancer. The data were produced by immunoSEQ multiplex PCR, yet TCRdb's version contains in-frame clones alone and is incomplete. The sample carries thousands of clones, roughly four fifths recorded once. Sequencing used primary lung tumor tissue. The receptor set was obtained from a donor aged 40 or over with non-small cell lung cancer.

The chain recombines TRBV2 with TRBJ1-6; 9 bases are a match to TRBD1. The CDR3 is 14 residues long. Germline V gene sequence: CDR1 SNHLY, CDR2 FYNNEI. With V trimmed by 8 bases and J by 7 bases, 6 bases remained unmatched. The CDR3 sequence: CASSSGQGNSPLHF. Written as DNA, the CDR3 is TGTGCCAGCTCCTCGGGACAGGGCAATTCACCCCTCCACTTT.

V usage is TRBV6-1 and J usage is TRBJ1-4; 7 positions agree with TRBD1. CDR1 and CDR2 (germline): MNHNS, SASEGT. J lost 7 bases, V lost 5 bases, and 10 bases had no gene match. This CDR3 region has 15 residues. The chain's CDR3 is CASSQGVGHGEKLFF. The DNA of the CDR3 is TGTGCCAGCAGTCAGGGGGTGGGACACGGTGAAAAACTGTTTTTT.

This chain's CDR3 is CASGLGGGQEAFF. The CDR3 DNA is TGTGCTAGTGGTCTTGGGGGAGGACAGGAAGCTTTCTTT. The chain has TRBV12-5 and TRBJ1-1, with D tentatively TRBD1 (6 bases). With 5 bases removed from V and 8 bases from J, the gap between germline ends came to 15 bases. CDR3 length: 13 residues. CDR1 is LGHNT and CDR2 is FRNRAP in the germline V gene.

The chain employs TRBV7-3 and TRBJ2-2; unclear D gene. The CDR3 has 13 amino acids. Germline V lookup: CDR1 SGHTA, CDR2 FQGTGA. Trimming removed 5 bases from V and 5 bases from J, with 9 bases in between. The CDR3 DNA is TGTGCCAGCAGCCCTGTGGGGACCGGGGAGCTGTTTTTT. It yields the protein CASSPVGTGELFF.

J is TRBJ1-2 and V is TRBV19, with D tentatively TRBD1 (6 bases). Germline CDR1 and CDR2: LNHDA and SQIVND (reference sequence). Trimming stripped 6 bases from V and 2 bases from J, with 16 bases between. This CDR3 comprises 15 residues. The CDR3 region has the DNA TGTGCCAGTAGAAGACCCGAAGGGACAAACTATGGCTACACCTTC. Translated: CASRRPEGTNYGYTF.

The chain joins TRBV27 to TRBJ1-1; D is ambiguous. The germline gives CDR1 MNHEY, CDR2 SMNVEV (reference sequence). This CDR3 contains 10 residues. V gave up 8 bases and J gave up 10 bases, with 11 bases separating them. The CDR3 spells CASGSPGAFF. For the CDR3, the DNA is TGTGCCAGCGGCTCTCCGGGAGCTTTCTTT.

As for this clone: Germline is not matched at one junction end, which may reflect a read error. The sample carries other DNA sequences with the same CDR3. The chain carries TRBV28 and TRBJ1-4, with 7 positions matching TRBD1. Germline CDR1 reads MDHEN; CDR2 reads SYDVKM. This CDR3 comprises 16 residues. CDR3 bases: TGTGCCAGCAGCCGACCGAGGGGGCGGACTAATGAAAAACTATTTTTT. This translates into CASSRPRGRTNEKLFF.

The V call is TRBV2, the J call TRBJ1-1; no definite D call. Germline values: CDR1 SNHLY, CDR2 FYNNEI. V was pared by 2 bases and J by 3 bases, with 7 bases between. The CDR3 is made up of 13 amino acids. CDR3 amino acids: CASSESRYTEAFF. CDR3 DNA sequence: TGTGCCAGCAGTGAAAGCCGTTACACTGAAGCTTTCTTT.

This rearrangement joins TRBV6-5 to TRBJ2-7; 7 bases align to TRBD2. The V gene end was trimmed by 8 bases and the J gene end by 7 bases; junction bases not matched to a gene: 14. CDR1 is MNHEY, CDR2 SVGAGI, per germline. The CDR3 loop spans 14 amino acids. CDR3 coding DNA: TGTGCCAGCTCGGGGGGTCGCCCACCTAGGGAGCAGTACTTC. Translation: CASSGGRPPREQYF.

V usage is TRBV2 and J usage is TRBJ2-1; D is perhaps TRBD2 (5 bases). V was pared by 6 bases and J by 0 bases, with 9 bases between. The CDR3 has 14 residues. In germline, CDR1 is SNHLY, CDR2 FYNNEI. The CDR3 region is CASRAVSSYNEQFF. CDR3 sequence (DNA): TGTGCCAGCAGAGCGGTGAGCTCCTACAATGAGCAGTTCTTC.

V and J are TRBV7-6 and TRBJ2-6; the D is unclear. Trimming shortened V by 2 bases and J by 0 bases, and 11 bases separated the two germline ends. CDR1 is SGHVS, CDR2 FNYEAQ, per germline. The CDR3 runs to 17 residues. The CDR3 is CASSLSGFLSGANVLTF. The CDR3 DNA reads as TGTGCCAGCAGCTTATCGGGTTTCCTCTCTGGGGCCAACGTCCTGACTTTC. Full variable domain (remainder filled in from reference TRBV7-6 and TRBJ2-6): GAGVSQSPRYKVTKRGQDVALRCDPISGHVSLYWYRQALGQGPEFLTYFNYEAQQDKSGLPNDRFSAERPEGSISTLTIQRTEQRDSAMYRCASSLSGFLSGANVLTFGAGSRLTVL.

The chain has TRBV6-5 and TRBJ2-3, with TRBD2 matching over 9 bases. CDR3 length: 15 amino acids. Trimming at V came to 10 bases and at J to 4 bases, leaving 12 bases not matched to a gene. Germline V gene lookup returns CDR1 MNHEY and CDR2 SVGAGI. For the CDR3, the DNA is TGTGCCAACTCTCAGTTAGCGGGGGATTCAGATACGCAGTATTTT. The encoded protein is CANSQLAGDSDTQYF.

The gene calls are TRBV5-5 and TRBJ2-3; 7 positions agree with TRBD1. The germline gives CDR1 SGHKS, CDR2 YYEKEE (reference sequence). With 3 bases clipped from V and 10 bases from J, the junction kept 5 bases outside the gene matches. This CDR3 comprises 12 residues. The DNA for the CDR3 is TGTGCCAGCAGCTATGGGACAGACGCGCAGTATTTT. As protein: CASSYGTDAQYF. Together with reference TRBV5-5 and TRBJ2-3, the CDR3 gives the full variable domain: DAGVTQSPTHLIKTRGQQVTLRCSPISGHKSVSWYQQVLGQGPQFIFQYYEKEERGRGNFPDRFSARQFPNYSSELNVNALLLGDSALYLCASSYGTDAQYFGPGTRLTVL.

This clone was seen more than once but under ten times. V is TRBV6-5 and J is TRBJ1-4; D is undetermined. Germline V lookup: CDR1 MNHEY, CDR2 SVGAGI. Trimming shortened V by 0 bases and J by 0 bases, and 8 bases separated the two germline ends. The CDR3 runs to 16 residues. The CDR3 loop reads CASSYSTPATNEKLFF. CDR3 DNA sequence: TGTGCCAGCAGTTACTCGACGCCTGCAACTAATGAAAAACTGTTTTTT.

The sample holds a few counts of this clone. The genes are TRBV6-5 and TRBJ1-1; D call uncertain. V was pared by 8 bases and J by 1 base, with 11 bases between. The CDR3 is made up of 13 amino acids. The germline CDR1 and CDR2 sequences are MNHEY and SVGAGI. CDR3 nucleotide sequence: TGTGCCAGCGTGGAGAGGAAGAACACTGAAGCTTTCTTT. This translates into CASVERKNTEAFF.

This chain joins TRBV6-4 and TRBJ2-3, with 8 positions matching TRBD1. The junction had 12 bases not matched to a gene; V was cut back by 4 bases and J by 3 bases. Germline CDR1 is MRHNA and CDR2 is SNTAGT. This CDR3 region has 17 residues. The CDR3 sequence is CASSARQGQRGTDTQYF. The CDR3, as DNA: TGTGCCAGCAGTGCCCGACAGGGGCAGCGAGGGACAGATACGCAGTATTTT.

J is TRBJ1-3 and V is TRBV18; 9 nucleotides agree with TRBD1. The CDR3 sequence is 16 residues long. V lost 5 bases, J lost 4 bases, and 9 bases stayed unmatched. Germline V CDR1 and CDR2: KGHSH, LQKENI. The CDR3 here is CASSSLTGGEGNTIYF. In DNA form, the CDR3 reads TGTGCCAGCTCATCGCTAACAGGGGGCGAAGGAAACACCATATATTTT.

This chain uses TRBV12-3 or TRBV12-4 with TRBJ1-2; D gene unclear. This CDR3 contains 11 residues. V lost 5 bases and J 9 bases, leaving 10 bases between the germline ends. CDR3 sequence: CASSPLWSYTF. The CDR3 coding sequence is TGTGCCAGCAGTCCTTTGTGGAGCTACACCTTC.

V is TRBV7-5 and J is TRBJ1-5. TRBV7-5 corresponds to a pseudogene. The CDR3 totals 11 residues. The CDR3 loop is CASPRRVPQHF. CDR3 nucleotide sequence: TGTGCCAGTCCTCGCCGGGTGCCCCAGCATTTT.

On this clone itself: A junction boundary mismatches the germline segment, possibly from a read error. Other nucleotide sequences from this sample produce the same CDR3. The chain is built from TRBV14 and TRBJ1-2; TRBD1 might be the D (6 bases). This CDR3 is 13 amino acids long. Germline CDR1 is SGHDN and CDR2 is FVKESK. CDR3 sequence: CASSATGSHGYTF. The CDR3 bases are TGTGCTAGCAGTGCGACAGGCTCGCATGGCTACACCTTC.

The chain has TRBV5-1 and TRBJ1-2; D is undetermined. CDR3 length equals 14 residues. Per the germline V gene, CDR1 is SGHRS and CDR2 is YFSETQ. Trimming took 4 bases from V and 4 from J, leaving 14 bases between them. The CDR3 sequence: CASSRGGVGYGYTF. Here the CDR3 DNA reads TGCGCCAGCAGCCGAGGTGGGGTGGGCTATGGCTACACCTTC.

The J gene is TRBJ1-2, the V gene TRBV10-3; D is ambiguous. V gave up 3 bases and J gave up 8 bases, with 16 bases separating them. Germline CDR1 reads ENHRY; CDR2 reads SYGVKD. The CDR3 sequence is 14 residues long. CDR3: CAISEEPERGGYTF. The CDR3 DNA follows: TGTGCCATCAGTGAAGAACCAGAGAGAGGGGGCTACACCTTC.

As for this clone: An end of the junction does not agree with germline; a read error may underlie this. The V gene is TRBV19, the J gene TRBJ1-5, with D perhaps matching TRBD1 (5 bases). The CDR3 spans 17 residues. Germline CDR1 LNHDA, CDR2 SQIVND (reference sequence). CDR3 sequence: CASSIGQGILLNQPQHF. The CDR3 nucleotides are TGTGCTAGTAGTATCGGGCAGGGAATTCTCCTAAATCAGCCCCAGCATTTT.

The rearrangement joins TRBV14 to TRBJ2-2; D not certain. CDR1 is SGHDN and CDR2 is FVKESK in the germline V gene. Between the trimmed V and J ends, which lost 0 bases and 1 base, there was a span of 6 bases. The CDR3 spans 15 residues. This CDR3 reads CASSQEPQNTGELFF. For the CDR3, the DNA is TGTGCCAGCAGCCAAGAACCACAGAACACCGGGGAGCTGTTTTTT.

V usage is TRBV15 and J usage is TRBJ1-5; weak D call: TRBD1 (5 bases). This CDR3 contains 16 residues. The germline gives CDR1 LNHNV, CDR2 YYDKDF (reference sequence). Trimming removed 0 bases at V and 6 bases at J, with 15 bases between. The CDR3 DNA sequence: TGTGCCACCAGCAGAGAGGGGGATTGGGGCGGTCAGCCCCAGCATTTT. Translated: CATSREGDWGGQPQHF.

This chain connects TRBV19 to TRBJ2-2; 10 nucleotides agree with TRBD2. This CDR3 is 15 amino acids long. Germline trimming cut 6 bases from V and 5 bases from J; bases unmatched to any gene: 6. Germline-derived CDR1 and CDR2 are LNHDA and SQIVND (reference sequence). CDR3 sequence reads: CASRILAGLTGELFF. DNA for the CDR3: TGTGCCAGTAGAATACTAGCGGGATTGACCGGGGAGCTGTTTTTT.

This rearrangement joins TRBV7-2 to TRBJ2-3; tentatively, D is TRBD1 (6 bases). CDR1 is SGHTA, CDR2 FQGNSA, per germline. The V and J ends lost 4 bases and 5 bases respectively, with 16 bases between them. This CDR3 is built from 15 residues. The CDR3 bases are TGTGCCAGCAGCTCCCCGACAGGCGGAGGAGATACGCAGTATTTT. It yields the protein CASSSPTGGGDTQYF.

V and J are TRBV7-8 and TRBJ1-3; D is unresolved. Deletions cut 5 bases from V and 0 bases from J, with 11 bases between. This CDR3 is built from 15 residues. Per the germline V gene, CDR1 is SGHVS and CDR2 is FQNEAQ. CDR3 amino acids: CASSPERLSGNTIYF. CDR3 DNA: TGTGCCAGCAGCCCCGAGCGACTCTCTGGAAACACCATATATTTT.

The chain combines TRBV19 with TRBJ2-5; the D gene is possibly TRBD2 (6 bases). Germline CDR1 and CDR2: LNHDA and SQIVND (reference sequence). V lost 5 bases to trimming and J lost 2 bases, with 15 bases between them. The CDR3 loop spans 15 amino acids. The CDR3 reads CASSFPSGTQETQYF. Written as DNA, the CDR3 is TGTGCCAGTAGTTTTCCGTCCGGGACTCAAGAGACCCAGTACTTC.